Listed here are 32 T cell receptor beta chains from one sample, sequenced in a study of OX40 agonist ivuxolimab in advanced cancers. Method: immunoSEQ multiplex PCR; TCRdb's copy keeps in-frame clones and lacks some. The table includes more than 70,000 clones, roughly 78% detected once. The specimen was CD4+ or CD8+ T cells sorted from blood, collected in a trial of the OX40 agonist ivuxolimab. These receptors were taken from an adult with an advanced solid tumor such as melanoma, head and neck, liver or kidney cancer.

The chain has TRBV28 and TRBJ1-1; perhaps TRBD1 as D (5 bases). The CDR3 is made up of 13 amino acids. V was trimmed by 4 bases and J by 4 bases, leaving 10 bases between them. Germline V lookup: CDR1 MDHEN, CDR2 SYDVKM. The CDR3 nucleotides read TGTGCCAGCAGTTCAGGGAGCGGCACTGAAGCTTTCTTT. Encoded protein: CASSSGSGTEAFF.

The genes are TRBV5-8 and TRBJ1-2; D remains ambiguous. Trimming removed 0 bases at V and 1 base at J, with 4 bases between. CDR3 length: 13 residues. Germline CDR1 and CDR2: SGHTS and YDEGEE. In DNA, the CDR3 is TGTGCCAGCAGCTTGGGCGGTAACTATGGCTACACCTTC. The encoded protein is CASSLGGNYGYTF.

The CDR3 is CASSLTGHEQYF. For the CDR3, the DNA is TGTGCCAGCAGTTTGACAGGGCACGAGCAGTACTTC. J is TRBJ2-7 and V is TRBV28, with 7 bases fitting TRBD1. The CDR3 is 12 amino acids. Trimming took 3 bases from V and 5 from J; bases not matched to a gene: 1. Per the germline V gene, CDR1 is MDHEN and CDR2 is SYDVKM.

This chain uses TRBV7-8 with TRBJ2-3; D uncertain. Germline lookup yields CDR1 SGHVS and CDR2 FQNEAQ. The CDR3 totals 14 residues. V lost 1 base, J lost 7 bases, and 12 bases lay in between. CDR3 nucleotides: TGTGCCAGCAGCTTAGAAGGTTTTAGGAATACGCAGTATTTT. It is translated as CASSLEGFRNTQYF.

In this sample, this clone turned up once. V gene TRBV5-4 combines with J gene TRBJ1-6; 7 positions match TRBD1. CDR1 is SGHNT, CDR2 YYREEE, per germline (reference sequence). Unmatched junction bases numbered 9, after V lost 3 bases and J lost 0 bases. CDR3 length equals 18 residues. CDR3 coding DNA: TGTGCCAGCAGCTATGGACAGGCCTCTAGCTCCTATAATTCACCCCTCCACTTT. Protein: CASSYGQASSSYNSPLHF.

The chain employs TRBV19 and TRBJ1-5; the D gene is possibly TRBD1 (5 bases). This CDR3 contains 15 residues. In germline, CDR1 is LNHDA, CDR2 SQIVND (reference sequence). With 5 bases removed from V and 1 base from J, the gap between germline ends came to 12 bases. As DNA, the CDR3 is TGTGCCAGTAGTCCGTATGGGACCAGCAATCAGCCCCAGCATTTT. It specifies CASSPYGTSNQPQHF.

The gene calls are TRBV19 and TRBJ1-1, with no clear D. The CDR3 runs 11 residues. CDR1 and CDR2 from the germline V gene are LNHDA and SQIVND (reference sequence). Trimming removed 7 bases at V and 4 bases at J, with 7 bases between. Here the CDR3 DNA reads TGTGCCAGTATGCGTGTCACTGAAGCTTTCTTT. Translated: CASMRVTEAFF.

This clone was seen just once. The chain carries TRBV2 and TRBJ2-7, with D perhaps TRBD1 (6 bases). This CDR3 has 13 amino acids. Trimming stripped 7 bases from V and 1 base from J, with 11 bases between. Germline CDR1 is SNHLY and CDR2 is FYNNEI. DNA for the CDR3: TGTGCCAGCACCCCGGGACATTCCTACGAGCAGTACTTC. It specifies CASTPGHSYEQYF.

The chain uses TRBV27 and TRBJ1-1, with 7 bases lining up with TRBD1. The V gene end was trimmed by 5 bases and the J gene end by 0 bases; junction bases not matched to a gene: 6. The CDR3 loop spans 15 amino acids. The germline gives CDR1 MNHEY, CDR2 SMNVEV (reference sequence). As DNA, the CDR3 is TGTGCCAGCAGTCCCGGGACAGACATGAACACTGAAGCTTTCTTT. Amino acids: CASSPGTDMNTEAFF.

This rearrangement joins TRBV27 to TRBJ1-6, with D possibly matching TRBD1 (5 bases). The germline CDR1 and CDR2 sequences are MNHEY and SMNVEV (reference sequence). The V end lost 2 bases, the J end lost 6 bases, and 17 bases lay between the germline ends. The CDR3 has 17 amino acids. The CDR3 sequence is CASSLKPMGGGNSPLHF. DNA of the CDR3: TGTGCCAGCAGTTTAAAACCCATGGGGGGAGGTAATTCACCCCTCCACTTT.

This chain connects TRBV5-1 to TRBJ2-5; D is perhaps TRBD1 (6 bases). With 5 bases removed from V and 5 bases from J, the gap between germline ends came to 16 bases. Germline-derived CDR1 and CDR2 are SGHRS and YFSETQ. This CDR3 contains 14 residues. The CDR3 bases are TGCGCCAGCAGGACCTCGACAGGAGCCGAGACCCAGTACTTC. Its protein is CASRTSTGAETQYF.

The chain joins TRBV19 to TRBJ2-7, with 8 nucleotides matching TRBD2. Looked up from germline, CDR1 is LNHDA and CDR2 is SQIVND (reference sequence). Losses at the gene ends were 3 bases for V and 4 bases for J; bases not matched to a gene: 8. This CDR3 has 15 amino acids. The CDR3 region is CASSITAGGLYEQYF. Written as DNA, the CDR3 is TGTGCCAGTAGTATTACGGCGGGGGGCTTGTACGAGCAGTACTTC.

This clone was picked up one time. The chain uses TRBV5-1 and TRBJ1-4; TRBD1 aligns across 9 bases. V shed 6 bases, J shed 7 bases, and the junction held 7 bases outside the gene matches. There are 14 residues in the CDR3. Looked up from germline, CDR1 is SGHRS and CDR2 is YFSETQ. The CDR3 protein is CASKQQGAGEKLFF. CDR3 nucleotide sequence: TGCGCCAGCAAACAACAGGGGGCGGGTGAAAAACTGTTTTTT.

The rearrangement joins TRBV6-1 to TRBJ1-4, with a possible D match to TRBD1 (6 bases). The germline gives CDR1 MNHNS, CDR2 SASEGT. This CDR3 spans 18 amino acids. Trimming shortened V by 3 bases and J by 1 base, and 18 bases separated the two germline ends. CDR3 in DNA: TGTGCCAGCAGTGACAGGGGCCTTTCCGGAGGAACTAATGAAAAACTGTTTTTT. It yields the protein CASSDRGLSGGTNEKLFF.

The chain is built from TRBV27 and TRBJ1-2; D remains ambiguous. The CDR3 length is 15 residues. Germline CDR1 MNHEY, CDR2 SMNVEV (reference sequence). The V gene lost 0 bases and the J gene lost 1 base, with 9 bases spanning the gap. CDR3 sequence (DNA): TGTGCCAGCAGTTTATCAAACGGATTTAACTATGGCTACACCTTC. This encodes CASSLSNGFNYGYTF.

In regard to this clone: The junction differs from germline at one of its ends, possibly a read error. The V and J genes are TRBV5-1 and TRBJ2-1; 11 bases are shared with TRBD2. This CDR3 is built from 13 residues. CDR1 and CDR2 (germline): SGHRS, YFSETQ. The CDR3 here is CASSLGTTSGRIF. The CDR3, as DNA: TGCGCCAGCAGCTTGGGAACAACTAGCGGGAGAATCTTC.

The chain has TRBV5-1 and TRBJ1-1; 9 bases line up with TRBD1. Germline CDR1 reads SGHRS; CDR2 reads YFSETQ. The ends lost 0 bases at V and 4 bases at J; junction bases unmatched: 4. This CDR3 has 15 residues. CDR3 in amino acids: CASSLGTGEGTEAFF. The CDR3 region has the DNA TGCGCCAGCAGCTTGGGGACAGGGGAAGGCACTGAAGCTTTCTTT.

The genes are TRBV6-5 and TRBJ2-3; D might be TRBD1 (6 bases). V lost 4 bases and J lost 4, with 15 bases in between. The CDR3 contains 15 residues. Germline values: CDR1 MNHEY, CDR2 SVGAGI. The CDR3 loop is CASSSITGTPDTQYF. CDR3 DNA: TGTGCCAGCAGTTCCATCACAGGGACGCCAGATACGCAGTATTTT.

This chain uses TRBV6-1 with TRBJ2-5, with a possible D match to TRBD2 (6 bases). The CDR3 sequence is 14 residues long. The germline V and J ends were trimmed by 7 bases and 4 bases, with 16 bases remaining between them. Per the germline V gene, CDR1 is MNHNS and CDR2 is SASEGT. The CDR3 spells CASTKNPEGETQYF. In DNA form, the CDR3 reads TGTGCCAGCACGAAGAATCCGGAGGGAGAGACCCAGTACTTC.

The rearrangement joins TRBV4-2 to TRBJ2-7; D unresolved. In germline, CDR1 is LGHNA, CDR2 YNFKEQ. Trimming removed 4 bases at V and 2 bases at J, with 18 bases between. The CDR3 covers 16 residues. CDR3 in DNA: TGTGCCAGCAGCCTAGGCGCGGCGACTGAACCCTACGAGCAGTACTTC. It specifies CASSLGAATEPYEQYF.

This chain uses TRBV2 with TRBJ2-7; D ambiguous. The CDR3 length is 13 residues. CDR1 SNHLY and CDR2 FYNNEI come from the germline V gene. The ends were cut back, 1 base at V and 9 bases at J, with 13 bases in the middle. In DNA, the CDR3 is TGTGCCAGCAGTGAAGGTGGCTACGAGAGGCAGTACTTC. Encoded protein: CASSEGGYERQYF.

The chain recombines TRBV7-2 with TRBJ2-1; D not resolved. CDR1 and CDR2 (germline): SGHTA, FQGNSA. This CDR3 has 13 amino acids. V was clipped by 3 bases and J by 4 bases, with 7 bases between them. Written as DNA, the CDR3 is TGTGCCAGCAGCTTTAGCAGATACAATGAGCAGTTCTTC. This gives the protein CASSFSRYNEQFF.

J is TRBJ2-2 and V is TRBV11-2; 7 bases match TRBD1. Germline-derived CDR1 and CDR2 are SGHAT and FQNNGV. CDR3 length equals 13 residues. V lost 5 bases to trimming and J lost 5 bases; unmatched junction nucleotides: 2. CDR3 in DNA: TGTGCCAGCAGCGCGGACAGGACCGGGGAGCTGTTTTTT. Its protein is CASSADRTGELFF.

This clone was picked up one time. The rearrangement links TRBV5-4 to TRBJ2-3; 7 nucleotides match TRBD2. V trimming: 0 bases; J trimming: 0 bases; junction bases outside the gene matches: 1. The germline gives CDR1 SGHNT, CDR2 YYREEE (reference sequence). This CDR3 is 15 amino acids long. The CDR3 DNA is TGTGCCAGCAGCTTGGTGGGGGGGAGCACAGATACGCAGTATTTT. This sequence encodes CASSLVGGSTDTQYF.

The chain recombines TRBV6-1 with TRBJ2-5, with no clear D. Germline assignment: CDR1 MNHNS and CDR2 SASEGT. Trimming cost V 4 bases and J 5 bases, with 11 bases left between them. The CDR3 length is 13 residues. CDR3 loop: CASSGKRWETQYF. The CDR3 DNA reads as TGTGCCAGCAGTGGAAAACGGTGGGAGACCCAGTACTTC.

The CDR3 DNA is TGTGCCAGCAGATTGGTGGGGAGCTCCTACAATGAGCAGTTCTTC. Translating gives CASRLVGSSYNEQFF. The chain combines TRBV7-2 with TRBJ2-1; maybe TRBD2 (5 bases). Looked up from germline, CDR1 is SGHTA and CDR2 is FQGNSA. The CDR3 extends over 15 amino acids. The V gene lost 6 bases and the J gene lost 0 bases, with 12 bases spanning the gap.

Worth noting for this clone: Other DNA sequences in this sample translate to the same CDR3. As DNA, the CDR3 is TGCAGTGCTTCACAAGAGACCCAGTACTTC. Its protein is CSASQETQYF. The chain combines TRBV20-1 with TRBJ2-5; D not certain. Deletions cut 5 bases from V and 2 bases from J, with 3 bases between. Germline lookup yields CDR1 DFQATT and CDR2 SNEGSKA (reference sequence). This CDR3 region has 10 residues.

The rearrangement uses TRBV6-5 and TRBJ2-1; 10 nucleotides match TRBD2. The CDR3 spans 16 residues. V was pared by 2 bases and J by 7 bases, with 8 bases of the junction left unmatched. CDR1 is MNHEY, CDR2 SVGAGI, per germline. The CDR3 DNA reads TGTGCCAGCAGTTACCTGGGTCTAGCGGGAGAAAATGAGCAGTTCTTC. This codes for CASSYLGLAGENEQFF.

This chain links TRBV6-5 with TRBJ2-5; maybe TRBD1 (6 bases). Trimming took off 6 bases at V and 6 bases at J, with 11 bases between the two ends. The germline CDR1 and CDR2 sequences are MNHEY and SVGAGI. This CDR3 is 12 amino acids long. The CDR3 loop reads CASRKGGQTQYF. Here the CDR3 DNA reads TGTGCCAGCAGGAAAGGGGGTCAGACCCAGTACTTC.

V usage is TRBV9 and J usage is TRBJ2-1, with TRBD1 matching over 7 bases. The CDR3 extends over 16 amino acids. Per germline, CDR1 SGDLS and CDR2 YYNGEE. Germline trimming cut 0 bases from V and 7 bases from J; bases unmatched to any gene: 10. This chain's CDR3 is CASSVATGDLLNEQFF. The CDR3 DNA sequence: TGTGCCAGCAGCGTAGCTACAGGGGATCTCCTTAATGAGCAGTTCTTC. Full variable domain (outside the CDR3, taken from reference TRBV9 and TRBJ2-1): DSGVTQTPKHLITATGQRVTLRCSPRSGDLSVYWYQQSLDQGLQFLIQYYNGEERAKGNILERFSAQQFPDLHSELNLSSLELGDSALYFCASSVATGDLLNEQFFGPGTRLTVL.

This rearrangement joins TRBV18 to TRBJ2-3; D may be TRBD1 or TRBD2 (5 bases each). The V gene's germline CDR1 is KGHSH and CDR2 LQKENI. The length of the CDR3 is 13 residues. The germline V and J ends were trimmed by 2 bases and 4 bases, with 7 bases remaining between them. CDR3 bases: TGTGCCAGCTCACCATTGGGGGCAGATACGCAGTATTTT. It encodes CASSPLGADTQYF.

The rearrangement links TRBV29-1 to TRBJ1-5; TRBD1 is a possible D gene (6 bases). The CDR3 covers 12 residues. Per germline, CDR1 SQVTM and CDR2 ANQGSEA. Deletions cut 5 bases from V and 4 bases from J, with 9 bases between. CDR3 nucleotide sequence: TGCAGCGTTAGACAGGATAATCAGCCCCAGCATTTT. It encodes CSVRQDNQPQHF.